This is a list of T cell receptor beta chains from one sample in a study of lymphopenia after photon versus proton radiotherapy. Produced via immunoSEQ multiplex PCR; TCRdb's table is partial and in-frame only. The sample comprises about 160,000 clones, 75% to 90% of which are singletons, and around 4.6% rests with the top ten. The source material was peripheral blood, sampled from a patient treated with photon-based radiotherapy. These receptors were collected from a man aged 50 to 60 with gastric cancer. Both conserved end residues are part of each CDR3. The D gene is left open where the match is weak. A clone size is listed for some rows: how often the clone was seen (once, few, many), or a class if it is expanded.

v_call	clone_size	d_call	j_call	cdr3_nt	cdr3_aa
TRBV19	-	-	TRBJ2-7	TGTGCCAGTAGTGCGGGTTTGGGACTCCGGACCGAGCAGTACTTC	CASSAGLGLRTEQYF
TRBV5-6	-	TRBD1	TRBJ2-7	TGTGCCAGCAGTCGGACAGGGAGCTCCTACGAGCAGTACTTC	CASSRTGSSYEQYF
TRBV6-5	-	-	TRBJ1-5	TGTGCCAGCAGTTACTCGAGAGCAGGGCGGGGGCAGCCCCAGCATTTT	CASSYSRAGRGQPQHF
TRBV5-4	-	-	TRBJ2-1	TGTGCCAGCAGCTTGCGGCCGACCGATGAGCAGTTCTTC	CASSLRPTDEQFF
TRBV5-4	-	TRBD2	TRBJ2-2	TGCGCCAGCAGCCAAGAACGGAGCGGGACGAACACCGGGGAGCTGTTTTTT	CASSQERSGTNTGELFF
TRBV18	-	-	TRBJ2-3	TGTGCCAGCTCACCGGGCGGGACATCTAGCACAGATACGCAGTATTTT	CASSPGGTSSTDTQYF
TRBV18	-	-	TRBJ1-2	TGTGCCAGCTCACCATTAGACACCAGCTATGGCTACACCTTC	CASSPLDTSYGYTF
TRBV6-5	-	-	TRBJ1-1	TGTGCCAGCAGTTACTCGGGGGTCACGAACACTGAAGCTTTCTTT	CASSYSGVTNTEAFF
TRBV30	-	-	TRBJ2-5	TGTGCCTGGAGTCGGGTCAGAACCGATGAGACCCAGTACTTC	CAWSRVRTDETQYF
TRBV4-1	-	-	TRBJ2-2	TGCGCCAGCAGCCAAGGGTCCCACTCTGAACGGGGCACCGGGGAGCTGTTTTTT	CASSQGSHSERGTGELFF
TRBV4-2	-	TRBD2	TRBJ2-1	TGTGCCAGCAGGCAGGTGCTAGCGGGCCGATCCCCCTCCTACAATGAGCAGTTCTTC	CASRQVLAGRSPSYNEQFF
TRBV30	once	-	TRBJ1-5	TGTGCCTGGAGCTTGGGGCAGGGCGCTCATCAGCCCCAGCATTTT	CAWSLGQGAHQPQHF
TRBV5-6	-	-	TRBJ2-7	TGTGCCAGTACTACATACGGCCCGGGCCACGAGCAGTACTTC	CASTTYGPGHEQYF
TRBV5-5	few	-	TRBJ1-5	TGTGCCAGCAGCTTGGACCACCTTAGCAATCAGCCCCAGCATTTT	CASSLDHLSNQPQHF
TRBV6-1	-	TRBD2	TRBJ2-1	TGTGCCAGCAGTGAAGCGGGTAGCGGGAGATCTAATGAGCAGTTCTTC	CASSEAGSGRSNEQFF
TRBV5-1	-	TRBD2	TRBJ2-5	TGCGCCAGCAGCTATTCGACTAGCGGGAGGGAGACCCAGTACTTC	CASSYSTSGRETQYF